Each of the 30 T cell receptor beta chains below was sequenced from the same sample in a study of response to subunit inactivated influenza vaccine. TCRdb re-derived calls from the RT-PCR reads in MiXCR, one entry per CDR3 protein. The sample yields 500,000 to 550,000 distinct CDR3 sequences, 7.2% seen once. The sample consisted of PBMCs from blood, taken around 25 months after vaccination. The receptors stem from a man between 45 and 75 years old who received an inactivated influenza vaccine.

This clonotype appeared a few times. The chain has TRBV7-8 and TRBJ2-7; tentative D call: TRBD2 (6 bases). V dropped 3 bases and J dropped 1 base, with 19 bases sitting between them. CDR3 length equals 17 residues. CDR1 SGHVS and CDR2 FQNEAQ come from the germline V gene. CDR3 nucleotides: TGTGCCAGCAGCTTCAGAGTGGGACGGGGGAGGTCCTACGAGCAGTACTTC. Protein sequence: CASSFRVGRGRSYEQYF.

This clonotype came up many times. The J gene is TRBJ2-7, the V gene TRBV28; D unclear. V was shortened by 4 bases and J by 7 bases, with 8 bases between the two germline ends. From germline, CDR1 is MDHEN and CDR2 SYDVKM. The CDR3 is made up of 11 amino acids. CDR3 nucleotides: TGTGCCAGCAGTTCCCCCATGGAGCAGTACTTC. It yields the protein CASSSPMEQYF.

This chain uses TRBV18 with TRBJ1-1; 9 bases line up with TRBD1. CDR3 length: 16 amino acids. Germline trimming cut 4 bases from V and 7 bases from J; bases unmatched to any gene: 13. CDR1 and CDR2 (germline): KGHSH, LQKENI. Written as DNA, the CDR3 is TGTGCCAGCTCACTACAGGGGGCAGCGGGCGCTGGTGAAGCTTTCTTT. It is translated as CASSLQGAAGAGEAFF.

This clonotype was found a few times. The chain links TRBV20-1 to TRBJ2-3; 7 bases fit TRBD2. Germline trimming cut 0 bases from V and 3 bases from J; bases unmatched to any gene: 6. From germline, CDR1 is DFQATT and CDR2 SNEGSKA (reference sequence). The CDR3 has 15 amino acids. The CDR3: CSARDPAGATDTQYF. The CDR3 nucleotides are TGCAGTGCTAGAGATCCTGCGGGAGCTACAGATACGCAGTATTTT.

This clonotype was counted ten times or more. V is TRBV28 and J is TRBJ2-7; D is unclear. Trimming left V 2 bases short and J 6 bases short, with 11 bases between. This CDR3 contains 13 residues. Germline loops: CDR1 MDHEN, CDR2 SYDVKM. CDR3 nucleotide sequence: TGTGCCAGCAGTTTAAATCTTTTAAGCGAGCAGTACTTC. Amino acids: CASSLNLLSEQYF.

This chain uses TRBV5-1 with TRBJ1-4; maybe TRBD1 (6 bases). The CDR3 extends over 15 amino acids. Germline V gene data show CDR1 as SGHRS and CDR2 as YFSETQ. The V end lost 0 bases, the J end lost 8 bases, and 14 bases lay between the germline ends. The CDR3 nucleotides read TGCGCCAGCAGCTTGGAGGGACACGGGTCGGAAAAACTGTTTTTT. Translated, it gives CASSLEGHGSEKLFF.

In its sample, this clonotype was seen a few times. This chain uses TRBV7-2 with TRBJ2-1; 15 bases are shared with TRBD2. The CDR3 consists of 17 residues. Germline CDR1 and CDR2: SGHTA and FQGNSA. The ends lost 3 bases at V and 9 bases at J; junction bases unmatched: 9. The CDR3 sequence is CASSLSGLAGGPGEQFF. The CDR3 nucleotides read TGTGCCAGCAGCTTGTCCGGACTAGCGGGAGGGCCGGGTGAGCAGTTCTTC.

This clonotype has just a few counts. The CDR3 DNA follows: TGTGCCACCAGTGAAAACTTAGCGGGAGGGTTCAATGAGCAGTTCTTC. Its protein is CATSENLAGGFNEQFF. The chain is built from TRBV24-1 and TRBJ2-1; 11 nucleotides line up with TRBD2. Unmatched junction bases numbered 7, after V lost 4 bases and J lost 6 bases. The CDR3 is made up of 16 amino acids. Germline CDR1 and CDR2: KGHDR and SFDVKD.

Only a few counts were recorded for this clonotype. This chain links TRBV20-1 with TRBJ2-3; a weak D match, TRBD2 (6 bases). The CDR3 consists of 13 residues. Germline loops: CDR1 DFQATT, CDR2 SNEGSKA (reference sequence). The CDR3, as DNA: TGCAGCCAGACGGGACTGTTCACAGATACGCAGTATTTT. Translated: CSQTGLFTDTQYF.

The rearrangement joins TRBV7-2 to TRBJ2-7, with a possible D match to TRBD1 (5 bases). V gave up 4 bases and J gave up 2 bases, with 15 bases separating them. The CDR3 loop spans 15 amino acids. Germline loops: CDR1 SGHTA, CDR2 FQGNSA. The CDR3 region is CASSSWAQGAYEQYF. In DNA form, the CDR3 reads TGTGCCAGCAGCTCATGGGCCCAAGGGGCCTACGAGCAGTACTTC.

This clonotype was seen a handful of times. The chain links TRBV21-1 to TRBJ1-1. TRBV21-1 is labeled a pseudogene. This CDR3 has 14 amino acids. CDR3 bases: TGTGCCAGCAGCAAAAGGCCCCCCGACACTGAAGCTTTCTTT. Translation: CASSKRPPDTEAFF.

This clonotype appeared many times. J is TRBJ2-3 and V is TRBV7-2; 13 bases map to TRBD2. V gave up 4 bases and J gave up 6 bases; unmatched junction bases: 7. The germline CDR1 and CDR2 sequences are SGHTA and FQGNSA. This CDR3 is built from 16 residues. The CDR3 here is CASSSRLAGGLDTQYF. The DNA of the CDR3 is TGTGCCAGCAGCTCCCGACTAGCGGGGGGCTTGGATACGCAGTATTTT. The complete variable domain, with remaining parts taken from reference TRBV7-2 and TRBJ2-3, reads GAGVSQSPSNKVTEKGKDVELRCDPISGHTALYWYRQSLGQGLEFLIYFQGNSAPDKSGLPSDRFSAERTGGSVSTLTIQRTQQEDSAVYLCASSSRLAGGLDTQYFGPGTRLTVL.

The chain combines TRBV21-1 with TRBJ2-7; the table calls TRBD2, which could not be checked here. TRBV21-1 is recorded as a pseudogene. This CDR3 has 14 amino acids. The CDR3 protein is CASSNGGVWFEQYF. DNA of the CDR3: TGTGCCAGCAGCAATGGCGGGGTTTGGTTCGAGCAGTACTTC.

The chain employs TRBV4-3 and TRBJ2-7; 9 nucleotides agree with TRBD1. Germline V gives CDR1 LGHNA, CDR2 YSLEER. This CDR3 has 15 residues. Trimming at V came to 0 bases and at J to 5 bases, leaving 5 bases not matched to a gene. CDR3 nucleotides: TGCGCCAGCAGCCAAGAGGACAGGGGATTGGACGAGCAGTACTTC. Its protein product is CASSQEDRGLDEQYF.

This clonotype was recorded many times. The genes are TRBV5-1 and TRBJ2-7, with D possibly being TRBD2 (6 bases). Germline assignment: CDR1 SGHRS and CDR2 YFSETQ. V lost 4 bases and J lost 5, with 16 bases in between. CDR3 length: 14 amino acids. The DNA for the CDR3 is TGCGCCAGCAGCATCATAGCGGCTGATCACGAGCAGTACTTC. Its protein product is CASSIIAADHEQYF.

In this sample, this clonotype turned up many times. The chain carries TRBV29-1 and TRBJ2-3; 8 positions agree with TRBD1. Germline assignment: CDR1 SQVTM and CDR2 ANQGSEA. The V segment lost 4 bases and the J segment 1 base; nucleotides outside the gene matches: 4. The CDR3 has 14 residues. This CDR3 is CSVGSGGGTDTQYF. DNA of the CDR3: TGCAGCGTTGGGTCAGGGGGCGGCACAGATACGCAGTATTTT.

The chain recombines TRBV27 with TRBJ1-1, with no clear D. This CDR3 spans 13 amino acids. CDR1 MNHEY and CDR2 SMNVEV come from the germline V gene (reference sequence). Trimming took off 1 base at V and 4 bases at J, with 7 bases between the two ends. The CDR3 loop is CASSLFVTTEAFF. The CDR3 DNA sequence: TGTGCCAGCAGTTTATTTGTCACCACTGAAGCTTTCTTT.

This clonotype occurred many times. The gene calls are TRBV12-3 or TRBV12-4 and TRBJ2-3; TRBD1 or TRBD2 may be the D gene (7 bases each). The CDR3 runs 16 residues. The germline V and J ends were trimmed by 5 bases and 3 bases, with 18 bases remaining between them. The CDR3 DNA is TGTGCCAGCAGTCTAAGACAGGGAGGGTTGACAGATACGCAGTATTTT. Translated: CASSLRQGGLTDTQYF.

This clonotype was found many times. The chain has TRBV18 and TRBJ2-7; D is unresolved. The CDR3 sequence is 12 residues long. The germline V and J ends were trimmed by 3 bases and 0 bases, with 3 bases remaining between them. CDR1 KGHSH and CDR2 LQKENI come from the germline V gene. CDR3 sequence: CASSPFSYEQYF. DNA for the CDR3: TGTGCCAGCTCACCGTTCTCCTACGAGCAGTACTTC.

This clonotype was seen only a few times. One junction end disagrees with the germline gene, perhaps due to a read error. The rearrangement joins TRBV29-1 to TRBJ2-1, with D possibly TRBD1 on 6 matching bases. The CDR3 length is 12 residues. The germline V gene encodes CDR1 SQVTM and CDR2 ANQGSEA. Written as DNA, the CDR3 is TGCAGCGGGGACACCTCCGACAATGAGCAGTTCTTC. The encoded protein is CSGDTSDNEQFF.

In its sample, this clonotype was seen many times. This rearrangement joins TRBV18 to TRBJ1-1; no firm D call. Deletions cut 2 bases from V and 7 bases from J, with 11 bases between. In germline, CDR1 is KGHSH, CDR2 LQKENI. The CDR3 sequence is 13 residues long. The CDR3 DNA follows: TGTGCCAGCTCACCAAAAATCGGAGGTGAAGCTTTCTTT. It encodes CASSPKIGGEAFF. The variable domain in full, completed from reference TRBV18 and TRBJ1-1, reads NAGVMQNPRHLVRRRGQEARLRCSPMKGHSHVYWYRQLPEEGLKFMVYLQKENIIDESGMPKERFSAEFPKEGPSILRIQQVVRGDSAAYFCASSPKIGGEAFFGQGTRLTVV.

In its sample, this clonotype was seen a few times. V gene TRBV25-1 combines with J gene TRBJ2-7; D not certain. This CDR3 is 13 amino acids long. Trimming left V 2 bases short and J 6 bases short, with 11 bases between. CDR1 and CDR2 from the germline V gene are MGHDK and SYGVNS. CDR3 nucleotide sequence: TGTGCCAGCAGTGAACCGGGCAGAACCGAGCAGTACTTC. Translating it yields CASSEPGRTEQYF.

This clonotype was counted between two and nine times. The chain links TRBV4-3 to TRBJ2-2; D is unresolved. The CDR3 is made up of 17 amino acids. The V and J ends lost 0 bases and 3 bases respectively, with 14 bases between them. The germline CDR1 and CDR2 sequences are LGHNA and YSLEER. CDR3 sequence (DNA): TGCGCCAGCAGCCAAGATAGGAAACTTGATTACACCGGGGAGCTGTTTTTT. Translated, it gives CASSQDRKLDYTGELFF.

This clonotype was observed a few times. The chain carries TRBV5-1 and TRBJ1-3; D remains ambiguous. Per germline, CDR1 SGHRS and CDR2 YFSETQ. Between the trimmed V and J ends, which lost 4 bases and 0 bases, there was a span of 11 bases. The CDR3 runs 15 residues. Written as DNA, the CDR3 is TGCGCCAGCAGCGACGGCGCTTACTCTGGAAACACCATATATTTT. Its protein product is CASSDGAYSGNTIYF.

This clonotype has ten or more counts. The chain links TRBV10-1 to TRBJ2-1, with D tentatively TRBD2 (5 bases). V was pared by 0 bases and J by 7 bases, with 16 bases between. Germline lookup yields CDR1 WNHNN and CDR2 SYGVQD (reference sequence). The CDR3 consists of 16 residues. The CDR3 region is CASSESGLASLNEQFF. The CDR3 nucleotides are TGCGCCAGCAGTGAGTCCGGTCTAGCAAGTCTGAATGAGCAGTTCTTC.

This clonotype has a handful of counts. The rearrangement joins TRBV7-6 to TRBJ2-5; TRBD2 might be the D (6 bases). Trimming took off 2 bases at V and 7 bases at J, with 8 bases between the two ends. This CDR3 comprises 12 residues. Germline loops: CDR1 SGHVS, CDR2 FNYEAQ. CDR3 nucleotide sequence: TGTGCCAGCAGCTTAATGGGGGGGACCCAGTACTTC. Its protein is CASSLMGGTQYF.

V and J are TRBV24-1 and TRBJ2-1; 8 bases are shared with TRBD1. CDR3 size: 16 residues. Germline trimming cut 2 bases from V and 6 bases from J; bases unmatched to any gene: 8. The germline V gene encodes CDR1 KGHDR and CDR2 SFDVKD. The CDR3 here is CATSDSWQGAFNEQFF. The DNA of the CDR3 is TGTGCCACCAGTGATTCATGGCAGGGGGCATTCAATGAGCAGTTCTTC.

The chain links TRBV6-1 to TRBJ1-4; D might be TRBD1 (5 bases). The CDR3 sequence is 14 residues long. V lost 5 bases, J lost 7 bases, and 14 bases lay in between. Germline CDR1 MNHNS, CDR2 SASEGT. This CDR3 reads CASSQGSYGEKLFF. CDR3 nucleotide sequence: TGTGCCAGCAGTCAGGGAAGTTACGGTGAAAAACTGTTTTTT.

This clonotype was detected a few times. The chain uses TRBV5-1 and TRBJ2-2; a possible D gene is TRBD2 (5 bases). Trimming pared 1 base from V and 3 bases from J, leaving 19 bases between. Germline CDR1 SGHRS, CDR2 YFSETQ. CDR3 size: 18 residues. The CDR3 spells CASSLKFRTQEYTGELFF. The CDR3 DNA reads as TGCGCCAGCAGCTTGAAATTCAGGACTCAGGAATACACCGGGGAGCTGTTTTTT. Looking up the rest from reference TRBV5-1 and TRBJ2-2 gives the full variable domain: KAGVTQTPRYLIKTRGQQVTLSCSPISGHRSVSWYQQTPGQGLQFLFEYFSETQRNKGNFPGRFSGRQFSNSRSEMNVSTLELGDSALYLCASSLKFRTQEYTGELFFGEGSRLTVL.

The V call is TRBV27, the J call TRBJ2-2, with D possibly TRBD2 on 6 matching bases. Germline V gene data show CDR1 as MNHEY and CDR2 as SMNVEV (reference sequence). Trimming cost V 6 bases and J 2 bases, with 19 bases left between them. The CDR3 totals 17 residues. The CDR3 DNA sequence: TGTGCCAGCAGCCGAGGGGACTTACTGACTAACACCGGGGAGCTGTTTTTT. It encodes CASSRGDLLTNTGELFF.